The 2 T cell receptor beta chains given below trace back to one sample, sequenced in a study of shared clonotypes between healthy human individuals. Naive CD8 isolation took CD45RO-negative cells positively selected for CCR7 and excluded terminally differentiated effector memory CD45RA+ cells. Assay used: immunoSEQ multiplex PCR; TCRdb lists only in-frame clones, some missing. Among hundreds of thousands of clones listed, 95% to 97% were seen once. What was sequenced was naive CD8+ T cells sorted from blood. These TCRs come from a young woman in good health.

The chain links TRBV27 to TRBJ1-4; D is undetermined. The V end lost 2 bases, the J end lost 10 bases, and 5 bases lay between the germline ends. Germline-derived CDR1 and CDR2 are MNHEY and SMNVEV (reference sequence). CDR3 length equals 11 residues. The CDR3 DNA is TGTGCCAGCAGTTTAGCGGGAAAACTGTTTTTT. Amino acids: CASSLAGKLFF.

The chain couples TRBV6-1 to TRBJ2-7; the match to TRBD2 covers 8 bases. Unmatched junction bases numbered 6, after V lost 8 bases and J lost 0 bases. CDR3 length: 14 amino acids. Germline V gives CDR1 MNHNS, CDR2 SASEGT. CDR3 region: CASAGSGSSYEQYF. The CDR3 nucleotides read TGTGCCAGCGCCGGAAGCGGGAGCTCCTACGAGCAGTACTTC.